This T cell receptor beta chain was recorded in a study of graft-versus-host responses after intestinal transplantation. Measured with immunoSEQ multiplex PCR; TCRdb has only the in-frame clones, and not every one. The table has some 45,000 clones, around 96% seen once. The source was PBMCs, collected approximately 360 days after intestinal transplant. This receptor was identified in a human patient who received an intestinal transplant, so some T cells may come from the graft donor.

The CDR3 region is CASSNRGYTEAFF. The CDR3 DNA follows: TGTGCCAGCTCTAATCGGGGTTACACTGAAGCTTTCTTT. This chain links TRBV5-5 with TRBJ1-1; D call uncertain. V was pared by 7 bases and J by 3 bases, with 13 bases between. Germline V lookup: CDR1 SGHKS, CDR2 YYEKEE (reference sequence). CDR3 size: 13 residues. The variable domain in full, completed from reference TRBV5-5 and TRBJ1-1, reads DAGVTQSPTHLIKTRGQQVTLRCSPISGHKSVSWYQQVLGQGPQFIFQYYEKEERGRGNFPDRFSARQFPNYSSELNVNALLLGDSALYLCASSNRGYTEAFFGQGTRLTVV.